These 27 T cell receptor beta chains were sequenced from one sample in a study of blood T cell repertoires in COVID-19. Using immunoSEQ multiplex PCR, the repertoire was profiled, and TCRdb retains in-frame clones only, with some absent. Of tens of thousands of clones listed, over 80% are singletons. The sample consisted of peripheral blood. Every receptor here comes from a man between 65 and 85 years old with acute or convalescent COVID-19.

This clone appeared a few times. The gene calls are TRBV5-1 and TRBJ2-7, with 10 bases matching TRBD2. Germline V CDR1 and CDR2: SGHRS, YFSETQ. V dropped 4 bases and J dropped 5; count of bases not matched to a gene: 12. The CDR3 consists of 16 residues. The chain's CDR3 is CASSPSKLAGFDEQYF. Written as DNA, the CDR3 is TGCGCCAGCAGCCCCTCGAAACTAGCGGGGTTCGACGAGCAGTACTTC. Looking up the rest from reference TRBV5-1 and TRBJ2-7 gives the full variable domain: KAGVTQTPRYLIKTRGQQVTLSCSPISGHRSVSWYQQTPGQGLQFLFEYFSETQRNKGNFPGRFSGRQFSNSRSEMNVSTLELGDSALYLCASSPSKLAGFDEQYFGPGTRLTVT.

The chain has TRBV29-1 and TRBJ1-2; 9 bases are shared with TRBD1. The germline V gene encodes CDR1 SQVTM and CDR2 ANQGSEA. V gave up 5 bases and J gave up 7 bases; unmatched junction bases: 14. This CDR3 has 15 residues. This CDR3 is CSVYGGTGLRGGYTF. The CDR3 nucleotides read TGCAGCGTTTACGGTGGGACAGGGTTAAGGGGTGGCTACACCTTC.

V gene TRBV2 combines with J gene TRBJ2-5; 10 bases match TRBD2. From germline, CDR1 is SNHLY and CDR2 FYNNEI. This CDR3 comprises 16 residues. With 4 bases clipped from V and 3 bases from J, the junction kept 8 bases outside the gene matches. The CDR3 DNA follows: TGTGCCAGCAGTGTCCCAGCGGGGGGGAATAAAGAGACCCAGTACTTC. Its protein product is CASSVPAGGNKETQYF.

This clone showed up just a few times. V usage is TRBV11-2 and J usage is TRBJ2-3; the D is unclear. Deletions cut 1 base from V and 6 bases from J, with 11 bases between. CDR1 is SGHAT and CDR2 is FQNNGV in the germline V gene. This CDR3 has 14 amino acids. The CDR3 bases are TGTGCCAGCAGCTTAGCCCGCGAGGCGGATACGCAGTATTTT. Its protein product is CASSLAREADTQYF.

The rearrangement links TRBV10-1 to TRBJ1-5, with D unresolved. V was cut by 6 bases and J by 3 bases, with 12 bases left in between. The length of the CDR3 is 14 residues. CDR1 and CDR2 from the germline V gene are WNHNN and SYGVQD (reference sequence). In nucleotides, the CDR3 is TGCGCCAGCAGCGCCGGTGGTCCCAATCAGCCCCAGCATTTT. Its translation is CASSAGGPNQPQHF.

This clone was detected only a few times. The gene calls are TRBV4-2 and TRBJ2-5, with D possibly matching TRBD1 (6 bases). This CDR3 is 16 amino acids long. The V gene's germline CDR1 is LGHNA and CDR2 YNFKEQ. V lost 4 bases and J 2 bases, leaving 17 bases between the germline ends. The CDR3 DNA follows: TGTGCCAGCAGCCCCAGACGCACAGGGTTGCAAGAGACCCAGTACTTC. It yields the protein CASSPRRTGLQETQYF.

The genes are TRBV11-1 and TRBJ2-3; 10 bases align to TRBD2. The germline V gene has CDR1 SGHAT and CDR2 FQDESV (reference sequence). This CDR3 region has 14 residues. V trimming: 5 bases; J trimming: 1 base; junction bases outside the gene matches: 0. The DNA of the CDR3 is TGTGCCAGCAGCACTAGCGGGGGCACAGATACGCAGTATTTT. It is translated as CASSTSGGTDTQYF.

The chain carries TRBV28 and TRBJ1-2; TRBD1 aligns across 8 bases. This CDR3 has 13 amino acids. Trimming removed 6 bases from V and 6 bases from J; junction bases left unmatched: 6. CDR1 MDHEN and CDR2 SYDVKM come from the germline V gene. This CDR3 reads CASSPGTGNGYTF. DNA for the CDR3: TGTGCCAGCAGCCCAGGGACAGGAAATGGCTACACCTTC.

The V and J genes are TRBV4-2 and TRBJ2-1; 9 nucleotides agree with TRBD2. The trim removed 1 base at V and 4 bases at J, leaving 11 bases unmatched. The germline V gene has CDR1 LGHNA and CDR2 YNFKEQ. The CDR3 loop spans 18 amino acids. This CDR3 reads CASSQVKEASGAYNEQFF. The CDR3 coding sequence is TGTGCCAGCAGCCAAGTTAAGGAGGCTAGCGGGGCATACAATGAGCAGTTCTTC.

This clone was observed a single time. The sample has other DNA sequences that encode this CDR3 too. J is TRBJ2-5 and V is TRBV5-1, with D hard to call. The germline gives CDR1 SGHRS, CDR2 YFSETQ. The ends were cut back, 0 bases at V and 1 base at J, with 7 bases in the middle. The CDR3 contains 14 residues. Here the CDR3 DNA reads TGCGCCAGCAGCTTGGCACAGAGCCAAGAGACCCAGTACTTC. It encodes CASSLAQSQETQYF.

The CDR3 DNA reads TGTGCCAGCACCCTAGGGAGGACCCACAATGAGCAGTTCTTC. The encoded protein is CASTLGRTHNEQFF. The J gene is TRBJ2-1, the V gene TRBV2, with D possibly being TRBD2 (6 bases). The CDR3 sequence is 14 residues long. V was shortened by 7 bases and J by 5 bases, with 15 bases between the two germline ends. CDR1 is SNHLY, CDR2 FYNNEI, per germline.

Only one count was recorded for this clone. The CDR3, as DNA: TGTGCCAGCAGTTACTCGCCGACAGGTTTTCCTTACAATGAGCAGTTCTTC. It specifies CASSYSPTGFPYNEQFF. The V and J genes are TRBV6-2 or TRBV6-3 and TRBJ2-1, with a possible D match to TRBD1 (6 bases). V shed 0 bases and J shed 4 bases, with 16 bases lying between them. Germline CDR1 reads MNHEY; CDR2 reads SVGEGT. The CDR3 extends over 17 amino acids.

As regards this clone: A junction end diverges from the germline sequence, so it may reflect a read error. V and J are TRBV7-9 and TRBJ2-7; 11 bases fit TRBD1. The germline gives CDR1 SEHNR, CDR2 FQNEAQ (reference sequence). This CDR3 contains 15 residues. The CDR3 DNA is TGTGCCAGCAGCCCGTGGACAGGGGGCTCCCACGAGCAGTACTTC. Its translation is CASSPWTGGSHEQYF. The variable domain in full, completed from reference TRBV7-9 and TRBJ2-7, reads DTGVSQNPRHKITKRGQNVTFRCDPISEHNRLYWYRQTLGQGPEFLTYFQNEAQLEKSRLLSDRFSAERPKGSFSTLEIQRTEQGDSAMYLCASSPWTGGSHEQYFGPGTRLTVT.

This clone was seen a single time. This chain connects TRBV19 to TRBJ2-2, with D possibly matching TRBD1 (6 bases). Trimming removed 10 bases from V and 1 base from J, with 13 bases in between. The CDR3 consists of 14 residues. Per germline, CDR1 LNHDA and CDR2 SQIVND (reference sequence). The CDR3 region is CATKRTVNTGELFF. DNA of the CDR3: TGTGCCACAAAGCGGACAGTGAACACCGGGGAGCTGTTTTTT.

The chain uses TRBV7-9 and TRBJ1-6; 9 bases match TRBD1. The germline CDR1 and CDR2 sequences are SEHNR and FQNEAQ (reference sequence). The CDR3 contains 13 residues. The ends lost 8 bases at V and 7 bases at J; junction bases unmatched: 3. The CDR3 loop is CASSDRGNSPLHF. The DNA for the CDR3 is TGTGCCAGCTCGGACAGGGGAAATTCACCCCTCCACTTT. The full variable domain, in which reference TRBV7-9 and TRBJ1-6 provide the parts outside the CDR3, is DTGVSQNPRHKITKRGQNVTFRCDPISEHNRLYWYRQTLGQGPEFLTYFQNEAQLEKSRLLSDRFSAERPKGSFSTLEIQRTEQGDSAMYLCASSDRGNSPLHFGNGTRLTVT.

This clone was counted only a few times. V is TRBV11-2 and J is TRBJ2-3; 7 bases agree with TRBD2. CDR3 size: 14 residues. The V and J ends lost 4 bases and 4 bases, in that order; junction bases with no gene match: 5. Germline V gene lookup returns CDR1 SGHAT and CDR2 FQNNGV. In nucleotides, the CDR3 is TGTGCCAGCAGCTCGGGACTACGAGCAGATACGCAGTATTTT. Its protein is CASSSGLRADTQYF.

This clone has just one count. The CDR3 reads CASSQERDSYEQYF. In DNA form, the CDR3 reads TGTGCCAGCAGCCAAGAAAGAGACTCCTACGAGCAGTACTTC. The chain uses TRBV3-1 (or the pseudogene TRBV3-2) and TRBJ2-7; D gene unclear. The V end was cut by 0 bases, the J end by 0 bases, with 6 bases between. There are 14 residues in the CDR3. The germline CDR1 and CDR2 sequences are LGHDT and YNNKEL (reference sequence).

The CDR3 loop reads CASSPNFGAWETQYF. The CDR3 coding sequence is TGCGCCAGCAGCCCCAACTTTGGGGCATGGGAGACCCAGTACTTC. The chain couples TRBV5-1 to TRBJ2-5; a weak D match, TRBD1 (5 bases). Per the germline V gene, CDR1 is SGHRS and CDR2 is YFSETQ. V was trimmed by 4 bases and J by 5 bases, leaving 18 bases between them. The CDR3 is 15 amino acids.

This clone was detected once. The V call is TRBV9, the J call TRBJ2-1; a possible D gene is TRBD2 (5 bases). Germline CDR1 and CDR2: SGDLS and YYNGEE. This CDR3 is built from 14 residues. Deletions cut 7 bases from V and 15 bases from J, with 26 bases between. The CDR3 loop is CASGSGRVAGGGFF. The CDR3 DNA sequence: TGTGCCAGCGGCTCGGGAAGGGTTGCAGGAGGTGGGTTCTTC. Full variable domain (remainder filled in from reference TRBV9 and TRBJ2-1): DSGVTQTPKHLITATGQRVTLRCSPRSGDLSVYWYQQSLDQGLQFLIQYYNGEERAKGNILERFSAQQFPDLHSELNLSSLELGDSALYFCASGSGRVAGGGFFGPGTRLTVL.

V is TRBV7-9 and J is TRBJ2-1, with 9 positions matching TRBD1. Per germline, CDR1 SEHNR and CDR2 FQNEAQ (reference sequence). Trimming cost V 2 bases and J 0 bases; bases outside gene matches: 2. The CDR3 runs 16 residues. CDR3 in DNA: TGTGCCAGCAGCTTAACGACAGGGGGCTCCTACAATGAGCAGTTCTTC. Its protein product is CASSLTTGGSYNEQFF.

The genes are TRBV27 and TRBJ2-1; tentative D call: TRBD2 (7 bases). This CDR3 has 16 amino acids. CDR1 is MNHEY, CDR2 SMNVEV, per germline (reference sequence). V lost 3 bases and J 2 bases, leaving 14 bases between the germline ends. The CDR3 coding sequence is TGTGCCAGCAGTTTGTCCAGCGGGGACACCTACAATGAGCAGTTCTTC. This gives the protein CASSLSSGDTYNEQFF.

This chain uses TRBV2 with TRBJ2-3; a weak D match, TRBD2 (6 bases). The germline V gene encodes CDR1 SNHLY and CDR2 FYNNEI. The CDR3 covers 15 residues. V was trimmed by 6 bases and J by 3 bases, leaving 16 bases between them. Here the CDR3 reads CASSAGLADTDTQYF. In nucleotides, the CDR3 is TGTGCCAGCAGCGCGGGGCTAGCCGATACAGATACGCAGTATTTT. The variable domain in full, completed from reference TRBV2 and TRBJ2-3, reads EPEVTQTPSHQVTQMGQEVILRCVPISNHLYFYWYRQILGQKVEFLVSFYNNEISEKSEIFDDQFSVERPDGSNFTLKIRSTKLEDSAMYFCASSAGLADTDTQYFGPGTRLTVL.

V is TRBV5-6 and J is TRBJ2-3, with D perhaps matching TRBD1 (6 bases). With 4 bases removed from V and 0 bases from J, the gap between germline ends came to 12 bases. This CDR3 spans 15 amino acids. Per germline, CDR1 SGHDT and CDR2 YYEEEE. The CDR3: CASSQGQPSTDTQYF. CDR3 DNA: TGTGCCAGCAGCCAGGGGCAGCCTAGCACAGATACGCAGTATTTT.

CDR3 DNA sequence: TGTGCCAGCAGTGGACAGGGAGAAGAGACCCAGTACTTC. This sequence encodes CASSGQGEETQYF. This chain links TRBV6-6 with TRBJ2-5; 8 positions match TRBD1. The CDR3 is 13 residues long. Germline trimming cut 5 bases from V and 3 bases from J; bases unmatched to any gene: 2. Looked up from germline, CDR1 is MNHNY and CDR2 is SVGAGI (reference sequence).

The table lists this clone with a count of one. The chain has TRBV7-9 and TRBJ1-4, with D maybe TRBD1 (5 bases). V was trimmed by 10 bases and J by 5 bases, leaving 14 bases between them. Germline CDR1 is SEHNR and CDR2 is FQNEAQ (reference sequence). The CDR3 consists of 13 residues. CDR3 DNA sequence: TGTGCCATCCAGTCGGGGGAAAATGAAAAACTGTTTTTT. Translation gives CAIQSGENEKLFF.

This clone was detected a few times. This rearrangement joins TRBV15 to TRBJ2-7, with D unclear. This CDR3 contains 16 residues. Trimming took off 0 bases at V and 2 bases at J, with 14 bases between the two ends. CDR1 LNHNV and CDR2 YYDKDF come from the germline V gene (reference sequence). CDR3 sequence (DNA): TGTGCCACCAGCAGAGAGTCAATCGGGTGGGCCTACGAGCAGTACTTC. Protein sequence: CATSRESIGWAYEQYF.

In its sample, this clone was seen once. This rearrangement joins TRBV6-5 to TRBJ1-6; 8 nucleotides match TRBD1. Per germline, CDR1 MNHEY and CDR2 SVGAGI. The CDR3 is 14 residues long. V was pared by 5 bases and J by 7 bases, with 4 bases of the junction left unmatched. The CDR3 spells CASSPRTGNSPLHF. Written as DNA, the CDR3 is TGTGCCAGCAGTCCCCGGACAGGGAATTCACCCCTCCACTTT.